This TCR beta chain was identified in a study of blood T cells in healthy people across ages. Next came a second PCR, run for about 6 to 11 cycles, which used a sample-barcoded 5' primer along with a J-beta primer mix. TCRdb re-analysed the 5' RACE reads in MiXCR, keeping a single row per CDR3 protein. The data contain hundreds of thousands of distinct CDR3 sequences, 40% to 45% of them seen just once; the ten biggest clones take up 30%. Only a few counts were recorded for this clonotype. Its antigen is not identified. Study-level points and caveats: Long-lived donors exceeded aged donors in naive CD4+ cells and diversity.

The length of the CDR3 is 14 residues. Germline CDR1 reads MDHEN; CDR2 reads SYDVKM. V shed 11 bases and J 0 bases; nucleotides not matched to a gene: 6. Source material: blood. The rearrangement links TRBV28 to TRBJ2-3; 9 bases line up with TRBD1. This clonotype was sampled from a man older than 75 in good health. The CDR3 loop is CAGGQGLSTDTQYF. CDR3 nucleotide sequence: TGTGCCGGGGGACAGGGTCTTAGCACAGATACGCAGTATTTT.